Below, 30 T cell receptor beta chains from the same sample are listed, as sequenced in a study of T-cell reconstitution after alpha-beta-depleted transplantation in children. Using unique molecular identifiers, the investigators prepared the TCRbeta library. TCRdb redid the calling of the PCR reads with MiXCR, one entry per CDR3 protein. The sample has roughly 190,000 distinct CDR3 sequences, more than 14% seen once; the top ten hold 13%. The sequences come from PBMCs from the stem cell graft donor, collected from the stem cell graft. Source of these receptors: a human donor who donated a stem cell graft to a child with acute lymphoblastic leukemia.

This clonotype was counted many times. This sequence joins TRBV5-1 and TRBJ2-1; the match to TRBD1 covers 7 bases. The CDR3 sequence is 13 residues long. CDR1 SGHRS and CDR2 YFSETQ come from the germline V gene. The trim removed 4 bases at V and 5 bases at J, leaving 3 bases unmatched. CDR3 region: CASSVGTDNEQFF. The CDR3 bases are TGCGCCAGCAGCGTAGGGACAGACAATGAGCAGTTCTTC.

This clonotype was counted at least ten times. V usage is TRBV5-1 and J usage is TRBJ1-2; unclear D gene. This CDR3 comprises 15 residues. Trimming removed 0 bases at V and 5 bases at J, with 14 bases between. Germline V CDR1 and CDR2: SGHRS, YFSETQ. CDR3 residues: CASSLDSGIGYGYTF. For the CDR3, the DNA is TGCGCCAGCAGCTTGGACAGTGGAATAGGGTATGGCTACACCTTC.

This clonotype appeared a few times. The gene calls are TRBV6-6 and TRBJ1-1; D not certain. The germline V and J ends were trimmed by 7 bases and 1 base, with 10 bases remaining between them. Germline loops: CDR1 MNHNY, CDR2 SVGAGI (reference sequence). There are 13 residues in the CDR3. CDR3 amino acids: CASTEEGNTEAFF. CDR3 in DNA: TGTGCCAGCACCGAAGAGGGGAACACTGAAGCTTTCTTT.

This clonotype was recorded at least ten times. The chain uses TRBV20-1 and TRBJ1-2; 8 bases match TRBD1. The CDR3 contains 13 residues. CDR1 DFQATT and CDR2 SNEGSKA come from the germline V gene (reference sequence). V trimming: 4 bases; J trimming: 2 bases; junction bases outside the gene matches: 3. The CDR3 DNA reads TGCAGTGCTACCAGGGGGCGGAACTATGGCTACACCTTC. Protein sequence: CSATRGRNYGYTF.

The chain joins TRBV7-2 to TRBJ2-5; 7 nucleotides align to TRBD2. The CDR3 totals 13 residues. Germline V CDR1 and CDR2: SGHTA, FQGNSA. The V gene end was trimmed by 4 bases and the J gene end by 1 base; junction bases not matched to a gene: 0. CDR3 sequence (DNA): TGTGCCAGCAGCTGGGGGGGCCAAGAGACCCAGTACTTC. Residues: CASSWGGQETQYF.

The J gene is TRBJ1-1, the V gene TRBV11-1, with D uncertain. Germline loops: CDR1 SGHAT, CDR2 FQDESV (reference sequence). The CDR3 has 13 amino acids. The V end was cut by 2 bases, the J end by 4 bases, with 8 bases between. The CDR3 DNA reads TGTGCCAGCAGCTTACTCAGGACCACTGAAGCTTTCTTT. Its protein is CASSLLRTTEAFF.

This clonotype was seen many times. The V and J genes are TRBV6-6 and TRBJ2-1, with unresolved D. The V and J ends lost 5 bases and 9 bases respectively, with 8 bases between them. From germline, CDR1 is MNHNY and CDR2 SVGAGI (reference sequence). The CDR3 contains 11 residues. The CDR3 sequence: CASSHLLEQFF. In DNA form, the CDR3 reads TGTGCCAGCAGTCATTTGCTTGAGCAGTTCTTC.

This clonotype has at least ten counts. This sequence joins TRBV5-6 and TRBJ2-7; the match to TRBD1 covers 7 bases. This CDR3 has 14 amino acids. After removal of 0 bases from V and 3 bases from J, the junction contained 3 bases not matched to a gene. Looked up from germline, CDR1 is SGHDT and CDR2 is YYEEEE. CDR3 residues: CASSLAGTDYEQYF. CDR3 bases: TGTGCCAGCAGCTTGGCCGGGACAGACTACGAGCAGTACTTC.

The J gene is TRBJ1-1, the V gene TRBV20-1; D not certain. V was trimmed by 0 bases and J by 2 bases, leaving 10 bases between them. CDR1 and CDR2 (germline): DFQATT, SNEGSKA (reference sequence). The CDR3 has 14 residues. The CDR3 DNA sequence: TGCAGTGCTAGAGATCCGACTCATAACACTGAAGCTTTCTTT. Translated: CSARDPTHNTEAFF.

This clonotype was seen repeatedly, ten times or more. V and J are TRBV5-1 and TRBJ2-1; possibly TRBD1 for D (6 bases). The V end was cut by 6 bases, the J end by 4 bases, with 14 bases between. Germline V CDR1 and CDR2: SGHRS, YFSETQ. The CDR3 sequence is 14 residues long. The CDR3 loop reads CASTFGQTYNEQFF. The CDR3, as DNA: TGCGCCAGCACGTTCGGACAGACTTACAATGAGCAGTTCTTC.

Turning to this clonotype: Sequence at one end of the junction differs from germline and may be a read error. The chain recombines TRBV5-5 with TRBJ1-6, with TRBD1 matching over 8 bases. Germline V CDR1 and CDR2: SGHKS, YYEKEE (reference sequence). The CDR3 loop spans 14 amino acids. This chain's CDR3 is CASTRTGINSTLHF. In DNA form, the CDR3 reads TGTGCCAGCACCCGGACAGGGATTAATTCAACCCTCCACTTT.

This clonotype occurred many times. V and J are TRBV12-3 or TRBV12-4 and TRBJ2-7, with no clear D. Deletions cut 4 bases from V and 0 bases from J, with 7 bases between. The CDR3 runs 13 residues. The DNA of the CDR3 is TGTGCCAGCAGTTCCCGGGCCTCCTACGAGCAGTACTTC. Translation: CASSSRASYEQYF.

This clonotype was counted only a few times. The chain carries TRBV20-1 and TRBJ2-5; 12 nucleotides agree with TRBD2. The V gene end was trimmed by 3 bases and the J gene end by 2 bases; junction bases not matched to a gene: 10. Germline V CDR1 and CDR2: DFQATT, SNEGSKA (reference sequence). The CDR3 is made up of 17 amino acids. The CDR3 is CSASWTSGISGQETQYF. Written as DNA, the CDR3 is TGCAGTGCTAGTTGGACTAGCGGGATTTCAGGACAAGAGACCCAGTACTTC.

This clonotype was counted at least ten times. The chain combines TRBV7-6 with TRBJ1-1; no firm D call. The V end was cut by 5 bases, the J end by 5 bases, with 12 bases between. Germline V CDR1 and CDR2: SGHVS, FNYEAQ. The CDR3 has 13 amino acids. The CDR3 nucleotides read TGTGCCAGCAGCCAGCGGTACCGGACTGAAGCTTTCTTT. Protein sequence: CASSQRYRTEAFF.

This clonotype occurred a few times. The junction and the germline gene differ at one end; a read error may be behind it. This chain uses TRBV6-1 with TRBJ2-4, with D possibly matching TRBD2 (7 bases). This CDR3 comprises 16 residues. The germline CDR1 and CDR2 sequences are MNHNS and SASEGT. The CDR3 here is CASRGLGAGAKNSQYF. The CDR3 DNA sequence: TGTGCCAGCAGGGGCCTGGGGGCGGGGGCCAAAAACAGTCAGTACTTC.

This sequence joins TRBV29-1 and TRBJ2-1; 14 nucleotides agree with TRBD2. Germline loops: CDR1 SQVTM, CDR2 ANQGSEA. Trimming took 4 bases from V and 2 from J; bases not matched to a gene: 7. The CDR3 loop spans 17 amino acids. CDR3 amino acids: CSVGGLAGVIPYNEQFF. Written as DNA, the CDR3 is TGCAGCGTTGGGGGACTAGCGGGAGTGATCCCCTACAATGAGCAGTTCTTC.

This clonotype was seen many times. The V call is TRBV7-9, the J call TRBJ1-2, with D maybe TRBD1 (6 bases). V lost 7 bases, J lost 0 bases, and 15 bases lay in between. The length of the CDR3 is 15 residues. Per germline, CDR1 SEHNR and CDR2 FQNEAQ (reference sequence). CDR3 protein: CASTPGDTPNYGYTF. CDR3 sequence (DNA): TGTGCCAGCACCCCCGGGGACACTCCTAACTATGGCTACACCTTC.

This clonotype was counted many times. This sequence joins TRBV5-1 and TRBJ2-7; the match to TRBD2 covers 7 bases. This CDR3 has 14 residues. The V gene end was trimmed by 3 bases and the J gene end by 5 bases; junction bases not matched to a gene: 8. Germline values: CDR1 SGHRS, CDR2 YFSETQ. CDR3 in amino acids: CASSSGGSSHEQYF. As DNA, the CDR3 is TGCGCCAGCAGCTCGGGAGGTTCATCCCACGAGCAGTACTTC.

This rearrangement joins TRBV20-1 to TRBJ2-5, with TRBD1 as a possible D gene (5 bases). Germline V gene lookup returns CDR1 DFQATT and CDR2 SNEGSKA (reference sequence). Trimming left V 6 bases short and J 9 bases short, with 14 bases between. CDR3 length equals 11 residues. CDR3 loop: CSAKGVSAQYF. The CDR3 region has the DNA TGCAGTGCCAAAGGGGTTTCGGCCCAGTACTTC.

Many counts were recorded for this clonotype. V and J are TRBV5-1 and TRBJ1-2; no firm D call. This CDR3 has 15 residues. The germline V and J ends were trimmed by 5 bases and 6 bases, with 20 bases remaining between them. Germline V CDR1 and CDR2: SGHRS, YFSETQ. The CDR3 sequence: CASRRGIASNDGYTF. The DNA of the CDR3 is TGCGCCAGCAGGCGGGGTATTGCTAGTAATGATGGCTACACCTTC.

This clonotype has ten or more counts. CDR3: CSATFLQHTFSEQYF. The CDR3 DNA reads as TGCAGCGCCACGTTCCTTCAACACACCTTCAGCGAGCAGTACTTC. The chain carries TRBV29-1 and TRBJ2-7; D not resolved. The CDR3 sequence is 15 residues long. The V gene's germline CDR1 is SQVTM and CDR2 ANQGSEA. V was trimmed by 7 bases and J by 6 bases, leaving 25 bases between them.

This clonotype was counted ten times or more. The chain has TRBV7-9 and TRBJ1-2; possibly TRBD1 for D (5 bases). Germline CDR1 is SEHNR and CDR2 is FQNEAQ (reference sequence). Trimming cost V 2 bases and J 7 bases, with 14 bases left between them. The CDR3 contains 14 residues. As DNA, the CDR3 is TGTGCCAGCAGCTTACAGGGCGTTTCCTTTGGCTACACCTTC. Translation: CASSLQGVSFGYTF.

This clonotype appeared a few times. The rearrangement links TRBV4-1 to TRBJ2-3; 7 nucleotides line up with TRBD2. This CDR3 is 17 amino acids long. Germline V gene lookup returns CDR1 MGHRA and CDR2 YSYEKL. With V trimmed by 1 base and J by 4 bases, 11 bases remained unmatched. The CDR3 region is CASSQGRPAGLPDTQYF. For the CDR3, the DNA is TGCGCCAGCAGCCAAGGAAGGCCAGCGGGATTGCCAGATACGCAGTATTTT.

This clonotype was seen ten or more times. The V gene is TRBV20-1, the J gene TRBJ1-1; D gene ambiguous. V lost 8 bases to trimming and J lost 1 base, with 17 bases between them. The CDR3 runs to 14 residues. Looked up from germline, CDR1 is DFQATT and CDR2 is SNEGSKA (reference sequence). For the CDR3, the DNA is TGCAGTTCCCCAAAACACCTTGAGAACACTGAAGCTTTCTTT. The encoded protein is CSSPKHLENTEAFF.

The chain uses TRBV10-1 and TRBJ2-6; D unresolved. Germline CDR1 is WNHNN and CDR2 is SYGVQD (reference sequence). V gave up 3 bases and J gave up 0 bases, with 6 bases separating them. CDR3 length: 15 amino acids. CDR3 sequence (DNA): TGCGCCAGCAGTGAAGGCGACTCTGGGGCCAACGTCCTGACTTTC. It encodes CASSEGDSGANVLTF.

In this sample, this clonotype turned up many times. This chain joins TRBV11-3 and TRBJ2-3; 13 nucleotides agree with TRBD2. The germline V gene has CDR1 SGHNT and CDR2 YENEEA. Trimming cost V 5 bases and J 4 bases; bases outside gene matches: 6. This CDR3 contains 16 residues. CDR3 nucleotides: TGTGCCAGCAGCCCGGGGGGGACTAGCGGGGCAGATACGCAGTATTTT. This codes for CASSPGGTSGADTQYF.

This clonotype was counted at least ten times. The V and J genes are TRBV7-8 and TRBJ2-7, with 7 bases that match TRBD2. CDR1 is SGHVS and CDR2 is FQNEAQ in the germline V gene. The CDR3 length is 15 residues. V was clipped by 1 base and J by 3 bases; unmatched bases: 6. CDR3 nucleotides: TGTGCCAGCAGCTTAGAGAGTCTAGCGGACTACGAGCAGTACTTC. Translating gives CASSLESLADYEQYF.

This clonotype occurred many times. The chain joins TRBV5-1 to TRBJ1-1, with unresolved D. V was shortened by 2 bases and J by 1 base, with 6 bases between the two germline ends. The germline V gene has CDR1 SGHRS and CDR2 YFSETQ. The CDR3 contains 13 residues. The CDR3 loop is CASSFNGNTEAFF. The DNA for the CDR3 is TGCGCCAGCAGCTTCAATGGGAACACTGAAGCTTTCTTT.

Ten or more counts support this clonotype. V is TRBV5-6 and J is TRBJ1-1; 9 bases match TRBD1. There are 14 residues in the CDR3. The V gene's germline CDR1 is SGHDT and CDR2 YYEEEE. The junction had 3 bases not matched to a gene; V was cut back by 2 bases and J by 4 bases. DNA of the CDR3: TGTGCCAGCAGCTTTGACAGGGGGATCACTGAAGCTTTCTTT. Translated, it gives CASSFDRGITEAFF.

The chain links TRBV18 to TRBJ2-2; 14 bases fit TRBD2. Trimming cost V 4 bases and J 5 bases; bases outside gene matches: 9. The CDR3 contains 18 residues. Germline V gene data show CDR1 as KGHSH and CDR2 as LQKENI. CDR3 amino acids: CASSLTAGTSGRTGELFF. In DNA form, the CDR3 reads TGTGCCAGCTCACTAACCGCGGGGACTAGCGGGAGAACCGGGGAGCTGTTTTTT.